The 20 T cell receptor beta chains below all came from one sample that was sequenced in a study of shared clonotypes between healthy human individuals. Data came from immunoSEQ multiplex PCR; TCRdb stores just in-frame clones and leaves some out. The sample holds about 320,000 clones, about nine tenths seen once. The sequenced sample consisted of memory CD8+ T cells sorted from blood. Regarding subset: CD45RO+ cells pooled with CCR7-negative TemRA cells. The origin of the receptors is a man aged 18 to 29 in good health.

The chain uses TRBV30 and TRBJ1-2; 7 bases map to TRBD1. The CDR3 is 12 residues long. Looked up from germline, CDR1 is GTSNPN and CDR2 is SVGIG (reference sequence). Trimming at V came to 8 bases and at J to 2 bases, leaving 5 bases not matched to a gene. The CDR3 DNA reads TGTGCCAGGGACAGTAGAAACTATGGCTACACCTTC. It specifies CARDSRNYGYTF.

The chain combines TRBV10-1 with TRBJ2-7; the D gene could be TRBD1 or TRBD2 (5 bases each). CDR1 WNHNN and CDR2 SYGVQD come from the germline V gene (reference sequence). There are 13 residues in the CDR3. V shed 0 bases and J shed 7 bases, with 10 bases lying between them. CDR3 bases: TGCGCCAGCAGTGAGTCAGTGGGGACGGAGCAGTACTTC. Its translation: CASSESVGTEQYF.

The chain joins TRBV4-1 to TRBJ2-7; tentatively, D is TRBD2 (6 bases). V gave up 3 bases and J gave up 9 bases, with 15 bases separating them. CDR1 is MGHRA, CDR2 YSYEKL, per germline. There are 13 residues in the CDR3. CDR3 amino acids: CASSHHGLSRQYF. The DNA for the CDR3 is TGCGCCAGCAGCCATCACGGACTATCGAGGCAGTACTTC.

This clone has just one count. This chain uses TRBV4-3 with TRBJ2-1; D ambiguous. Germline CDR1 reads LGHNA; CDR2 reads YSLEER. V was pared by 4 bases and J by 3 bases, with 13 bases between. CDR3 length equals 15 residues. CDR3 bases: TGCGCCAGCAGCCCCATGCCGGTAGGCTACAATGAGCAGTTCTTC. Amino acids: CASSPMPVGYNEQFF.

V is TRBV10-3 and J is TRBJ2-1; the match to TRBD2 covers 13 bases. Germline CDR1 reads ENHRY; CDR2 reads SYGVKD. Trimming removed 2 bases from V and 9 bases from J; junction bases left unmatched: 7. There are 16 residues in the CDR3. The CDR3 DNA follows: TGTGCCATCAGTGAGCAAAGACTAGCGGGGGGAGGTGAGCAGTTCTTC. It translates to CAISEQRLAGGGEQFF.

The J gene is TRBJ2-1, the V gene TRBV2; the match to TRBD2 covers 7 bases. V lost 8 bases and J lost 5; bases outside the gene matches: 9. The CDR3 spans 14 residues. Per the germline V gene, CDR1 is SNHLY and CDR2 is FYNNEI. CDR3 protein: CASGALGGDNEQFF. CDR3 nucleotides: TGTGCCAGCGGCGCCCTGGGGGGGGACAATGAGCAGTTCTTC.

This clone was observed once. The chain combines TRBV7-9 with TRBJ2-7; D possibly corresponds to TRBD2 (5 bases). The germline V gene encodes CDR1 SEHNR and CDR2 FQNEAQ (reference sequence). Trimming removed 5 bases at V and 4 bases at J, with 12 bases between. The CDR3 is made up of 13 amino acids. The CDR3 DNA follows: TGTGCCAGCAGCGAAGGACTCTCTTACGAGCAGTACTTC. Protein sequence: CASSEGLSYEQYF.

The chain is built from TRBV19 and TRBJ2-1; D remains unclear. This CDR3 comprises 13 residues. V gave up 3 bases and J gave up 4 bases, with 7 bases separating them. Germline lookup yields CDR1 LNHDA and CDR2 SQIVND (reference sequence). This CDR3 is CASSIAGYNEQFF. CDR3 DNA sequence: TGTGCCAGTAGTATCGCAGGTTACAATGAGCAGTTCTTC.

CDR3 residues: CASSSTSGANYGYTF. The DNA of the CDR3 is TGCGCCAGCAGCTCGACGTCGGGAGCAAACTATGGCTACACCTTC. V and J are TRBV5-1 and TRBJ1-2; D call uncertain. Germline CDR1 and CDR2: SGHRS and YFSETQ. V was trimmed by 3 bases and J by 2 bases, leaving 14 bases between them. This CDR3 contains 15 residues. The variable domain in full, completed from reference TRBV5-1 and TRBJ1-2, reads KAGVTQTPRYLIKTRGQQVTLSCSPISGHRSVSWYQQTPGQGLQFLFEYFSETQRNKGNFPGRFSGRQFSNSRSEMNVSTLELGDSALYLCASSSTSGANYGYTFGSGTRLTVV.

This chain joins TRBV28 and TRBJ1-3, with D unclear. The CDR3 loop spans 11 amino acids. The germline CDR1 and CDR2 sequences are MDHEN and SYDVKM. Trimming left V 7 bases short and J 4 bases short, with 5 bases between. CDR3 amino acids: CASTLGNTIYF. The CDR3 coding sequence is TGTGCCAGCACCCTCGGAAACACCATATATTTT.

The chain is built from TRBV30 and TRBJ2-5, with D tentatively TRBD1 or TRBD2 (5 bases each). The CDR3 is 14 residues long. V shed 1 base and J shed 2 bases, with 11 bases lying between them. From germline, CDR1 is GTSNPN and CDR2 SVGIG (reference sequence). The CDR3 sequence is CAWSGGDGQETQYF. Here the CDR3 DNA reads TGTGCCTGGAGTGGAGGGGATGGACAAGAGACCCAGTACTTC.

This clone was detected only a few times. V usage is TRBV29-1 and J usage is TRBJ1-2, with D perhaps matching TRBD1 (5 bases). CDR3 size: 12 residues. Deletions cut 0 bases from V and 6 bases from J, with 8 bases between. The germline V gene has CDR1 SQVTM and CDR2 ANQGSEA. The CDR3 DNA reads TGCAGCGTTGAAGATCGGGGGGATGGCTACACCTTC. Its translation is CSVEDRGDGYTF. The whole variable domain, remainder taken from reference TRBV29-1 and TRBJ1-2, is SAVISQKPSRDICQRGTSLTIQCQVDSQVTMMFWYRQQPGQSLTLIATANQGSEATYESGFVIDKFPISRPNLTFSTLTVSNMSPEDSSIYLCSVEDRGDGYTFGSGTRLTVV.

The chain is built from TRBV9 and TRBJ2-1, with 9 nucleotides matching TRBD2. Germline CDR1 SGDLS, CDR2 YYNGEE. This CDR3 has 14 residues. With 4 bases clipped from V and 9 bases from J, the junction kept 8 bases outside the gene matches. CDR3 bases: TGTGCCAGCAGCTTCGTAGCGGGAGTGGGTGAGCAGTTCTTC. It specifies CASSFVAGVGEQFF. Looking up the rest from reference TRBV9 and TRBJ2-1 gives the full variable domain: DSGVTQTPKHLITATGQRVTLRCSPRSGDLSVYWYQQSLDQGLQFLIQYYNGEERAKGNILERFSAQQFPDLHSELNLSSLELGDSALYFCASSFVAGVGEQFFGPGTRLTVL.

This chain uses TRBV19 with TRBJ1-1, with 8 positions matching TRBD1. The ends lost 6 bases at V and 1 base at J; junction bases unmatched: 10. The CDR3 is 16 amino acids. Germline loops: CDR1 LNHDA, CDR2 SQIVND (reference sequence). For the CDR3, the DNA is TGTGCCAGTAGCGCCACTCCCCAGGGGGCGAACACTGAAGCTTTCTTT. Amino acids: CASSATPQGANTEAFF.

The CDR3: CASSLETAPHEQYF. The CDR3 DNA follows: TGTGCCAGCAGCCTAGAGACGGCCCCTCATGAGCAGTACTTC. This chain joins TRBV13 and TRBJ2-7; D gene unclear. Germline lookup yields CDR1 PRHDT and CDR2 FYEKMQ (reference sequence). Trimming removed 5 bases at V and 7 bases at J, with 18 bases between. CDR3 length equals 14 residues.

The V call is TRBV7-9, the J call TRBJ2-7, with 7 bases that match TRBD1. V shed 2 bases and J 6 bases; nucleotides not matched to a gene: 13. The CDR3 consists of 16 residues. Germline-derived CDR1 and CDR2 are SEHNR and FQNEAQ (reference sequence). CDR3 residues: CASSLPTGTERSEQYF. The DNA of the CDR3 is TGTGCCAGCAGCTTACCGACCGGGACAGAGCGGTCCGAGCAGTACTTC.

This chain links TRBV7-2 with TRBJ2-1; D is undetermined. Per the germline V gene, CDR1 is SGHTA and CDR2 is FQGNSA. The CDR3 totals 14 residues. Trimming removed 4 bases at V and 3 bases at J, with 10 bases between. The CDR3 bases are TGTGCCAGCAGCTCTCTCAGCTTCTACAATGAGCAGTTCTTC. This gives the protein CASSSLSFYNEQFF. The variable domain in full, completed from reference TRBV7-2 and TRBJ2-1, reads GAGVSQSPSNKVTEKGKDVELRCDPISGHTALYWYRQSLGQGLEFLIYFQGNSAPDKSGLPSDRFSAERTGGSVSTLTIQRTQQEDSAVYLCASSSLSFYNEQFFGPGTRLTVL.

The chain joins TRBV30 to TRBJ1-1; the match to TRBD1 covers 9 bases. The junction had 3 bases not matched to a gene; V was cut back by 5 bases and J by 5 bases. CDR1 and CDR2 from the germline V gene are GTSNPN and SVGIG (reference sequence). The CDR3 totals 12 residues. CDR3 in DNA: TGTGCCTGGGGGACAGGGAATACTGAAGCTTTCTTT. Its protein is CAWGTGNTEAFF.

In its sample, this clone was seen a few times. V is TRBV20-1 and J is TRBJ1-6; D unclear. Trimming cost V 0 bases and J 10 bases, with 4 bases left between them. The germline CDR1 and CDR2 sequences are DFQATT and SNEGSKA (reference sequence). The CDR3 runs to 11 residues. In DNA form, the CDR3 reads TGCAGTGCTAGAGACGGCTCACCCCTCCACTTT. Translation gives CSARDGSPLHF.

CDR3 sequence (DNA): TGTGCCAGCAGCTTAGGAACAGGGTCGAACACCGGGGAGCTGTTTTTT. Its translation: CASSLGTGSNTGELFF. This chain uses TRBV7-6 with TRBJ2-2, with D possibly matching TRBD1 (6 bases). The V gene lost 1 base and the J gene lost 0 bases, with 9 bases spanning the gap. From germline, CDR1 is SGHVS and CDR2 FNYEAQ. This CDR3 has 16 amino acids.